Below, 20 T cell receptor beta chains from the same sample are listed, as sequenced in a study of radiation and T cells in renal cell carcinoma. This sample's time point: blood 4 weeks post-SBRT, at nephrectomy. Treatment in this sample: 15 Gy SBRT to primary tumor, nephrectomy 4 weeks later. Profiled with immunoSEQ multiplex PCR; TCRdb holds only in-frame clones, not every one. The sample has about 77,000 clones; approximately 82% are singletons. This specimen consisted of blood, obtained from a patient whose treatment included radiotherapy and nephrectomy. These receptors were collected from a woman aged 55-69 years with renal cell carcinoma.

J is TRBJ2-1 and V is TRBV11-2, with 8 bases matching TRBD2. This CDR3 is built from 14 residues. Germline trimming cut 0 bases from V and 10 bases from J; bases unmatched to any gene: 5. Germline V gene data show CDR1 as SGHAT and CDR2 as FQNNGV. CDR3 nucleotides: TGTGCCAGCAGCTTAGATCTGGGGACTAGGGAGCAGTTCTTC. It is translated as CASSLDLGTREQFF.

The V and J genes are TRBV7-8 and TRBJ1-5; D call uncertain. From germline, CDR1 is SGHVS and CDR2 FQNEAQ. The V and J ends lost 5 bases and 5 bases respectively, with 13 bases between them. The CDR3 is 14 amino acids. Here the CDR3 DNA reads TGTGCCAGCAGCCCGGGAGGGCGTGATCAGCCCCAGCATTTT. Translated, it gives CASSPGGRDQPQHF.

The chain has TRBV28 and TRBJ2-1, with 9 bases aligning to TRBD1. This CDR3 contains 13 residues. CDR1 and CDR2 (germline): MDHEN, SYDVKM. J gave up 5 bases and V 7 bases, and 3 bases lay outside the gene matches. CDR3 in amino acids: CASTGTGHNEQFF. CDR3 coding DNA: TGTGCCAGCACAGGGACAGGGCACAATGAGCAGTTCTTC.

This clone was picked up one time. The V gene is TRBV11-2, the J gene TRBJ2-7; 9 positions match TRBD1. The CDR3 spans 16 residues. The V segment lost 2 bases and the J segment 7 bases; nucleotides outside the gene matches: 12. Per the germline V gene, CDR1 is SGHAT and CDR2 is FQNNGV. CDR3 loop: CASSLLNGTGPTEQYF. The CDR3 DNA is TGTGCCAGCAGCTTACTAAACGGGACAGGGCCAACTGAGCAGTACTTC.

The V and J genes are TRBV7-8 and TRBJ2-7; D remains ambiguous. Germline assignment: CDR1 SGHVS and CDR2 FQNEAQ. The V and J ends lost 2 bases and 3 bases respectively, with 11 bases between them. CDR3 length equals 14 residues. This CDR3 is CASSLNSIYYEQYF. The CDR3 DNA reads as TGTGCCAGCAGCTTAAACTCGATTTACTACGAGCAGTACTTC.

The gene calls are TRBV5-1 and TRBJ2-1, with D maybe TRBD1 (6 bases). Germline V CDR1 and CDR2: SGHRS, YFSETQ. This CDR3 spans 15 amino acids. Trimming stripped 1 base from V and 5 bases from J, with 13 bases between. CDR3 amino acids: CASSLWTASDNEQFF. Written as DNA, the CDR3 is TGCGCCAGCAGCTTGTGGACAGCTTCTGACAATGAGCAGTTCTTC.

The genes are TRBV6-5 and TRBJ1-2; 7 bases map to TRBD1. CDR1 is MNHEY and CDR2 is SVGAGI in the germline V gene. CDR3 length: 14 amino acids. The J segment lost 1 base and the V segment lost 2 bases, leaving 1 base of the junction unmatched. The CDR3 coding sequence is TGTGCCAGCAGTTACCCAGGGGGTAACTATGGCTACACCTTC. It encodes CASSYPGGNYGYTF.

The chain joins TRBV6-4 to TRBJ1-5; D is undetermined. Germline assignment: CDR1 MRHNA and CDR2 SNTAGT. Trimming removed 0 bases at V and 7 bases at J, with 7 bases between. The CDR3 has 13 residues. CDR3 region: CASSDSSGQPQHF. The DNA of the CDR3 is TGTGCCAGCAGTGACTCGTCCGGGCAGCCCCAGCATTTT.

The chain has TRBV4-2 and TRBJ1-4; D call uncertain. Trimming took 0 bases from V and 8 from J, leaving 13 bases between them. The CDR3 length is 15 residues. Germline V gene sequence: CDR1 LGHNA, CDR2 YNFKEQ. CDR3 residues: CASSQDRALGEKLFF. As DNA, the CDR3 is TGTGCCAGCAGCCAAGATAGGGCCCTAGGGGAAAAACTGTTTTTT.

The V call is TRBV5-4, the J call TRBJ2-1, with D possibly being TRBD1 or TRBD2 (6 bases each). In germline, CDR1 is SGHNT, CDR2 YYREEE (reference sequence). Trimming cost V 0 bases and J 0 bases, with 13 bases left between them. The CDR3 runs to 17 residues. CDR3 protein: CASSLGGGPSSYNEQFF. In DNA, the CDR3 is TGTGCCAGCAGCTTGGGAGGGGGGCCAAGCTCCTACAATGAGCAGTTCTTC.

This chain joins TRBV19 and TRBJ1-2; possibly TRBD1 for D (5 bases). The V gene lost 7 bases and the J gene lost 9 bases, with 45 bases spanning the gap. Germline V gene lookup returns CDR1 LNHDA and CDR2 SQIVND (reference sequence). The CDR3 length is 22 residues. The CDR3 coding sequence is TGTGCCAGTACCGCCGGGGGACGGGGACCGGCCGTCGTCGGAACACATTCTCCCAGCTACACCTTC. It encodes CASTAGGRGPAVVGTHSPSYTF.

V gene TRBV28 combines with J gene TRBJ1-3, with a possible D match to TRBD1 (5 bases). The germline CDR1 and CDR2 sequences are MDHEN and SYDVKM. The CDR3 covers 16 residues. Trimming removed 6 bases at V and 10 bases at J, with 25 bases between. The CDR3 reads CASSPGPAVSGTTIYF. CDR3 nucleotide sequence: TGTGCCAGCAGCCCAGGGCCTGCCGTCTCTGGAACGACCATATATTTT.

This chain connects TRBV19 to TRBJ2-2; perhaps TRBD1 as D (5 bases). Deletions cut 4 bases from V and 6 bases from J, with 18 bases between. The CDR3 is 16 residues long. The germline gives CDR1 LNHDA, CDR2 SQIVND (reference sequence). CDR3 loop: CASSTQGGSFPGELFF. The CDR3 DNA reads TGTGCCAGTAGTACCCAGGGTGGGTCTTTTCCCGGGGAGCTGTTTTTT.

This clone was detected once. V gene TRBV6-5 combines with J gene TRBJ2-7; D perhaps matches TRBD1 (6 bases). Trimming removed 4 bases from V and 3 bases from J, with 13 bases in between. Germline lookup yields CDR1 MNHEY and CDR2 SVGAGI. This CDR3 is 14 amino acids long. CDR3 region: CASSLVTGLYEQYF. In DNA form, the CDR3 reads TGTGCCAGCAGTTTGGTGACAGGTCTCTACGAGCAGTACTTC.

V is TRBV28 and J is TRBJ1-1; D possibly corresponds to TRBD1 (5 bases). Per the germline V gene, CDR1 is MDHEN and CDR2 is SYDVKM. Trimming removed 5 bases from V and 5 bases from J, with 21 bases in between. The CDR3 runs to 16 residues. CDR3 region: CASSVPLTVLGTEAFF. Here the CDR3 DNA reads TGTGCCAGCAGTGTACCCCTGACAGTCCTAGGGACTGAAGCTTTCTTT.

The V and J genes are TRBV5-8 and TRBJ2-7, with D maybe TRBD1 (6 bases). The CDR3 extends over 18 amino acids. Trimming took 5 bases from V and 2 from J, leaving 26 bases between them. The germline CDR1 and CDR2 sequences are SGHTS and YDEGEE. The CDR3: CASRRMFGSGTKTYEQYF. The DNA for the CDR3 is TGTGCCAGCAGACGAATGTTTGGTTCCGGGACAAAGACCTACGAGCAGTACTTC.

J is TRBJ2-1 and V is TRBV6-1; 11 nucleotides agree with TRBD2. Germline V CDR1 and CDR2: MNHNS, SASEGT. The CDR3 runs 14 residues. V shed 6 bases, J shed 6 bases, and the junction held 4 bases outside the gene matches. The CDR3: CASRELAGVNEQFF. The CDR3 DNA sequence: TGTGCCAGCAGGGAACTAGCGGGGGTCAATGAGCAGTTCTTC.

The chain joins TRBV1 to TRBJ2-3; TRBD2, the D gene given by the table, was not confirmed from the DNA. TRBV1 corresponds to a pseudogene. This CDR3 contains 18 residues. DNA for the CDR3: TGCACCAGCAGCCAACTTCGGACTAGCGGGAGGGCCATAGATACGCAGTATTTT. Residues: CTSSQLRTSGRAIDTQYF.

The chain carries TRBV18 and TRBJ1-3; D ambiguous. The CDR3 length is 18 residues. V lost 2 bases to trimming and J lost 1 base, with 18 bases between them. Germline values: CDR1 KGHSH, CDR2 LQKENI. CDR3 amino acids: CASSPNFRTDTSGNTIYF. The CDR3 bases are TGTGCCAGCTCACCAAACTTTAGGACTGATACGTCTGGAAACACCATATATTTT.

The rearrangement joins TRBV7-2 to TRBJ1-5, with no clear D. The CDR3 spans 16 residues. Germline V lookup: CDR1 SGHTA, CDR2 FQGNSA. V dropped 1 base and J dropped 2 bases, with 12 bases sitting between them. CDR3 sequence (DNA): TGTGCCAGCAGCTTAGTCACAGCGTTTGGCAATCAGCCCCAGCATTTT. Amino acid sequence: CASSLVTAFGNQPQHF.